This T cell receptor beta chain was retrieved from a study of T-cell memory formation after mild COVID-19. Across the study: Clustering of TCRs was largely donor specific. Study results and limitations: That cross-reactive memory joined was suggested by some responding clones appearing in pre-infection memory. The main location of contracting CD4+ clones was CM and EM, and that of contracting CD8+ clones was EMRA.

This clonotype was picked up a small number of times. Its specificity is not known. TCRalpha and TCRbeta libraries used 5'RACE with constant-segment primers and UMIs. TCRdb independently ran MiXCR on the 5' RACE reads; one entry per CDR3 protein. The sample lists hundreds of thousands of distinct CDR3 sequences; roughly 22% were seen once. The TCR comes from an adult woman who had mild COVID-19 (a few samples of this study predate the infection). Cell type and time point are not known. Sequenced sample: PBMCs or a T cell subset sorted from them (not recorded which).

Here the CDR3 DNA reads TGTGCCAGCAGCTTGGGACAGCTGGCAACTAATGAAAAACTGTTTTTT. Amino acids: CASSLGQLATNEKLFF. The genes are TRBV3-1 and TRBJ1-4; TRBD1 agrees at 7 bases. V shed 5 bases and J 0 bases; nucleotides not matched to a gene: 6. From germline, CDR1 is LGHDT and CDR2 YNNKEL (reference sequence). The CDR3 is made up of 16 amino acids.